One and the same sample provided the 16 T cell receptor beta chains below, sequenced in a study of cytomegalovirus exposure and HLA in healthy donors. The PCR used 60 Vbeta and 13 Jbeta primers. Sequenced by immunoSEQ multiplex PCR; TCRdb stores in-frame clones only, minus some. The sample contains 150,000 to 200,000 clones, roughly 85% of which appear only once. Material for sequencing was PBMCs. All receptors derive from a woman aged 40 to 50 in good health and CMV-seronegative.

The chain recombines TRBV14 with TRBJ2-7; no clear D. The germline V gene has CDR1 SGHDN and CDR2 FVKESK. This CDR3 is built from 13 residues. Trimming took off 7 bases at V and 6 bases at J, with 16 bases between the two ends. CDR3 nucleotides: TGTGCCAGCACCGACCATCCCTCGGGCGAGCAGTACTTC. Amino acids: CASTDHPSGEQYF.

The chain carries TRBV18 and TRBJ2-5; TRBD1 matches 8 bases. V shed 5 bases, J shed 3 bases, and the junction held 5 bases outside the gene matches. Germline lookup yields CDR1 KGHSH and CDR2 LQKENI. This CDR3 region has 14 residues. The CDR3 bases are TGTGCCAGCTCAACGGAGACAGGGGAAGAGACCCAGTACTTC. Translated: CASSTETGEETQYF.

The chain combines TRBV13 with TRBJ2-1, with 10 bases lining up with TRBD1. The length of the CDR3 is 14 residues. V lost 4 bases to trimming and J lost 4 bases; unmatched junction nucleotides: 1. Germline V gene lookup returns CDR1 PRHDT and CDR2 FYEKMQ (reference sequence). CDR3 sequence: CASSWGQGYNEQFF. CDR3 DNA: TGTGCCAGCAGCTGGGGACAGGGGTACAATGAGCAGTTCTTC.

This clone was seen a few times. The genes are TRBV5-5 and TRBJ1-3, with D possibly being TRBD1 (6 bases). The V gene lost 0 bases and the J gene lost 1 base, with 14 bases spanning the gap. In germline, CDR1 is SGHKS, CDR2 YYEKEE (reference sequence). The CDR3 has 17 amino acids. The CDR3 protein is CASSLAPGDGSGNTIYF. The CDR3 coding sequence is TGTGCCAGCAGCTTGGCCCCAGGGGATGGATCTGGAAACACCATATATTTT.

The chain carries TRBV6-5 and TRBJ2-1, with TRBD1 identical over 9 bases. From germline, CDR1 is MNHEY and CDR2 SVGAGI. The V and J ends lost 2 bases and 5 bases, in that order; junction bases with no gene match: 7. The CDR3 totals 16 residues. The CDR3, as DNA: TGTGCCAGCAGTTACGCAACGGACAGGGGAGACAATGAGCAGTTCTTC. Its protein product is CASSYATDRGDNEQFF.

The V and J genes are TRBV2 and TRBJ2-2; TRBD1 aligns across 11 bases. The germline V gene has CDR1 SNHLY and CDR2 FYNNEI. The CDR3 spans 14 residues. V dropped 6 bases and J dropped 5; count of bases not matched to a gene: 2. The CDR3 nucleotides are TGTGCCAGCAGGGGACAGGGGGGTACCGGGGAGCTGTTTTTT. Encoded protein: CASRGQGGTGELFF.

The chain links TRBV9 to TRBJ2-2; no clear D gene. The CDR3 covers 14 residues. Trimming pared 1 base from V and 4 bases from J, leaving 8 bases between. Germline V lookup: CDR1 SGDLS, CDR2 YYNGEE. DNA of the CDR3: TGTGCCAGCAGCGTATTAGCAATCACCGGGGAGCTGTTTTTT. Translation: CASSVLAITGELFF.

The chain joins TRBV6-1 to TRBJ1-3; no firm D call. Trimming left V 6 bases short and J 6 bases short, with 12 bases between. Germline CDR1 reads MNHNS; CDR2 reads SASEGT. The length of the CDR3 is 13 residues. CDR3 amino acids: CASRNDMENTIYF. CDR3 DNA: TGTGCCAGCAGGAATGACATGGAAAACACCATATATTTT.

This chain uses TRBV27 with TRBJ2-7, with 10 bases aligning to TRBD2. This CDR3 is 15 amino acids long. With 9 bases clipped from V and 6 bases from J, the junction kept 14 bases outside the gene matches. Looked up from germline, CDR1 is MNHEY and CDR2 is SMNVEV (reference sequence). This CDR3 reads CASSPSGGLYREQYF. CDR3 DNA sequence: TGTGCCAGTAGTCCTAGCGGGGGACTTTATCGCGAGCAGTACTTC.

This CDR3 is CASRQGASEAFF. In DNA, the CDR3 is TGTGCCTCCCGACAGGGGGCCTCTGAAGCTTTCTTT. The chain is built from TRBV10-3 and TRBJ1-1, with TRBD1 identical over 10 bases. CDR1 is ENHRY, CDR2 SYGVKD, per germline. The CDR3 has 12 residues. Trimming took 11 bases from V and 6 from J; bases not matched to a gene: 6.

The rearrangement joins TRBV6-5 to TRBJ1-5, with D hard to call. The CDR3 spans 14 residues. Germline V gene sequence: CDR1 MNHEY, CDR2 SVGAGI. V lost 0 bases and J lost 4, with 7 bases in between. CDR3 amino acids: CASSYSSVNQPQHF. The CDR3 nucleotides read TGTGCCAGCAGTTACTCCTCAGTTAATCAGCCCCAGCATTTT.

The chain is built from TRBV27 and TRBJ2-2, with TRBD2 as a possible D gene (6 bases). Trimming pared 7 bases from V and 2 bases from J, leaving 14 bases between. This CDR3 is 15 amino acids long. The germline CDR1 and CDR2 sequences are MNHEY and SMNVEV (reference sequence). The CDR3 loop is CASNPWGENTGELFF. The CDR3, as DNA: TGTGCCAGCAATCCTTGGGGGGAAAACACCGGGGAGCTGTTTTTT.

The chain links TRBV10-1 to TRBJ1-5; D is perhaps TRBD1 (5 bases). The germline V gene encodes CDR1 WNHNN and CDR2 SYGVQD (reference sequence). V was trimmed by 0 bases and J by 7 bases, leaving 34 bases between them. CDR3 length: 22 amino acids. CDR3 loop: CASSESFLSCLTRPGKIQPQHF. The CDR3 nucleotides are TGCGCCAGCAGTGAGTCGTTTCTTTCTTGCTTAACTCGGCCAGGGAAGATCCAGCCCCAGCATTTT.

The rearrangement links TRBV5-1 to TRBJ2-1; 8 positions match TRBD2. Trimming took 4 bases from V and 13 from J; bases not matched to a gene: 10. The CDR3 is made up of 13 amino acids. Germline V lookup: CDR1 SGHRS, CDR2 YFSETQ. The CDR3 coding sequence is TGCGCCAGCAGCCCCCCACTAGCGGAAACACAGTTCTTC. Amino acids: CASSPPLAETQFF.

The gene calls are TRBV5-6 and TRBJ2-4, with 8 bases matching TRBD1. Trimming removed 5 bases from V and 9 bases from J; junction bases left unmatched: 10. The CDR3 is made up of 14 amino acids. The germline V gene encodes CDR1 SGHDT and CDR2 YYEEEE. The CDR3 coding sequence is TGTGCCAGCAGTAAGACAGGGGCATTAATCATTCAGTACTTC. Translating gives CASSKTGALIIQYF.

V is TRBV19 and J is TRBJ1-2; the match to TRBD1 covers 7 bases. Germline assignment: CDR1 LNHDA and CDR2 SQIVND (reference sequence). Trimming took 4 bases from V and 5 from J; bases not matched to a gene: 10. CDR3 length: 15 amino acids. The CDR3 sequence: CASSTQGDSRYGYTF. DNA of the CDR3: TGTGCCAGTAGTACTCAAGGGGACAGTCGGTATGGCTACACCTTC.